One and the same sample provided the 29 T cell receptor beta chains below, sequenced in a study of regulatory T cells in long-lasting Graves disease. Time point denoted: newly diagnosed GD, antithyroid drugs for less than 3 months. The TCR library was prepared using RNA isolated from PBMCs. CDR3-region Arm-PCR and iRepertoire HTBI primers produced the TCR beta libraries. TCRdb analysed the multiplex PCR reads with MiXCR anew, one entry per CDR3 protein. The sample holds 520,000 or so distinct CDR3 sequences, 12% seen once. The same sample was also studied in work on T cells in Graves' hyperthyroidism and ophthalmopathy.

The sample consisted of peripheral blood mononuclear cells (PBMCs), taken at new diagnosis, from a patient treated with antithyroid drugs. The source of these receptors is a woman aged 25 to 39 with Graves disease.

This clonotype was found many times. The chain carries TRBV27 and TRBJ1-6; the match to TRBD1 covers 7 bases. V lost 5 bases, J lost 8 bases, and 12 bases stayed unmatched. Germline values: CDR1 MNHEY, CDR2 SMNVEV (reference sequence). The CDR3 sequence is 16 residues long. The CDR3 protein is CASSRQGGRLDSPLHF. DNA of the CDR3: TGTGCCAGCAGTCGACAGGGAGGAAGATTAGATTCACCCCTCCACTTT.

This clonotype was picked up many times. This chain links TRBV7-9 with TRBJ2-7; weak D call: TRBD2 (5 bases). Trimming shortened V by 1 base and J by 7 bases, and 8 bases separated the two germline ends. The CDR3 extends over 12 amino acids. Germline assignment: CDR1 SEHNR and CDR2 FQNEAQ (reference sequence). DNA of the CDR3: TGTGCCAGCAGCTTAGTTGCGGGTGAGCAGTACTTC. The encoded protein is CASSLVAGEQYF.

This clonotype has ten or more counts. CDR3 bases: TGTGCCAGCACCCGAGCAACCCTTCGTACAGATACGCAGTATTTT. Its translation is CASTRATLRTDTQYF. The rearrangement uses TRBV11-2 and TRBJ2-3, with D uncertain. CDR1 and CDR2 (germline): SGHAT, FQNNGV. The germline V and J ends were trimmed by 7 bases and 3 bases, with 17 bases remaining between them. The length of the CDR3 is 15 residues.

This chain connects TRBV20-1 to TRBJ2-7; 11 bases fit TRBD1. J gave up 5 bases and V 1 base, and 7 bases lay outside the gene matches. The CDR3 runs to 15 residues. Germline values: CDR1 DFQATT, CDR2 SNEGSKA (reference sequence). The CDR3 reads CSARAPGTGGNEQYF. The CDR3 DNA reads TGCAGTGCTAGAGCCCCCGGGACAGGGGGGAACGAGCAGTACTTC.

At least ten counts were recorded for this clonotype. The gene calls are TRBV11-1 and TRBJ1-1, with D unclear. The length of the CDR3 is 15 residues. Trimming removed 4 bases at V and 1 base at J, with 13 bases between. The germline CDR1 and CDR2 sequences are SGHAT and FQDESV (reference sequence). As DNA, the CDR3 is TGTGCCAGCAGCTCCCCCTCAGGCGGGAACACTGAAGCTTTCTTT. The encoded protein is CASSSPSGGNTEAFF.

At least ten counts were recorded for this clonotype. V usage is TRBV11-2 and J usage is TRBJ2-1; 10 positions agree with TRBD2. This CDR3 has 15 amino acids. Germline loops: CDR1 SGHAT, CDR2 FQNNGV. V was clipped by 5 bases and J by 8 bases; unmatched bases: 9. CDR3 nucleotide sequence: TGTGCCAGCAGCCCGAGACGGACTAGCGGAGATGAGCAGTTCTTC. Translating it yields CASSPRRTSGDEQFF.

This clonotype was observed many times. Written as DNA, the CDR3 is TGTGCCAGCAGTGGGGGACTAGCGGGAGAAAGCGAGCAGTACTTC. It encodes CASSGGLAGESEQYF. This chain uses TRBV12-3 or TRBV12-4 with TRBJ2-7, with 14 bases fitting TRBD2. The trim removed 5 bases at V and 6 bases at J, leaving 6 bases unmatched. The CDR3 loop spans 15 amino acids.

The CDR3 bases are TGTGCCAGCAGTTCCCTACTAGCGGGAGGAGATACGCAGTATTTT. Its protein is CASSSLLAGGDTQYF. The V and J genes are TRBV12-3 or TRBV12-4 and TRBJ2-3, with 12 positions matching TRBD2. The CDR3 is 15 residues long. V shed 4 bases, J shed 5 bases, and the junction held 4 bases outside the gene matches.

The V gene is TRBV28, the J gene TRBJ2-3; D is unresolved. Looked up from germline, CDR1 is MDHEN and CDR2 is SYDVKM. The length of the CDR3 is 16 residues. Trimming pared 3 bases from V and 2 bases from J, leaving 15 bases between. The CDR3 loop is CASSFPLSSNTDTQYF. CDR3 sequence (DNA): TGTGCCAGCAGTTTCCCCCTATCTTCTAACACAGATACGCAGTATTTT.

This clonotype was picked up many times. The chain is built from TRBV28 and TRBJ1-5; TRBD1 matches at 9 bases. Germline V gene lookup returns CDR1 MDHEN and CDR2 SYDVKM. The V and J ends lost 2 bases and 4 bases, in that order; junction bases with no gene match: 3. The CDR3 is 15 amino acids. The CDR3 loop is CASSLGDRVNQPQHF. The DNA of the CDR3 is TGTGCCAGCAGTTTAGGGGACAGGGTTAATCAGCCCCAGCATTTT.

This chain connects TRBV9 to TRBJ2-3, with 8 bases aligning to TRBD2. The CDR3 is 17 amino acids. Germline V gene lookup returns CDR1 SGDLS and CDR2 YYNGEE. Trimming took 0 bases from V and 1 from J; bases not matched to a gene: 7. The CDR3 DNA reads as TGTGCCAGCAGCGTAGACCCCCTAGCGGGCCGCACAGATACGCAGTATTTT. Its protein product is CASSVDPLAGRTDTQYF.

This chain connects TRBV28 to TRBJ1-1; D perhaps matches TRBD1 (6 bases). Germline CDR1 is MDHEN and CDR2 is SYDVKM. V was cut by 7 bases and J by 5 bases, with 20 bases left in between. There are 15 residues in the CDR3. CDR3 DNA sequence: TGTGCCAGCAAACTTTGGGGGGGCCGGTGGACTGAAGCTTTCTTT. Translated, it gives CASKLWGGRWTEAFF.

This clonotype occurred many times. The chain's CDR3 is CASSPRGRDGYTF. In nucleotides, the CDR3 is TGTGCCAGCAGCCCGAGGGGGCGGGATGGCTACACCTTC. The rearrangement uses TRBV11-3 and TRBJ1-2; 7 bases are shared with TRBD1. V shed 5 bases, J shed 6 bases, and the junction held 6 bases outside the gene matches. The germline gives CDR1 SGHNT, CDR2 YENEEA. The CDR3 extends over 13 amino acids.

This clonotype came up many times. The chain joins TRBV6-5 to TRBJ2-1; tentatively, D is TRBD1 (6 bases). The germline CDR1 and CDR2 sequences are MNHEY and SVGAGI. There are 15 residues in the CDR3. V lost 0 bases and J 7 bases, leaving 13 bases between the germline ends. This CDR3 reads CASSYSGPGHNEQFF. The CDR3 nucleotides are TGTGCCAGCAGTTACTCGGGCCCGGGACATAATGAGCAGTTCTTC.

The CDR3 DNA follows: TGTGCCAGCAGCTCGGGACTAGCGGGAGTGAGCTACAATGAGCAGTTCTTC. This encodes CASSSGLAGVSYNEQFF. V usage is TRBV2 and J usage is TRBJ2-1; TRBD2 agrees at 14 bases. CDR1 and CDR2 (germline): SNHLY, FYNNEI. This CDR3 comprises 17 residues. V dropped 6 bases and J dropped 3; count of bases not matched to a gene: 7.

This clonotype has ten or more counts. This rearrangement joins TRBV27 to TRBJ2-7; 9 bases match TRBD2. The CDR3 length is 15 residues. Germline V gives CDR1 MNHEY, CDR2 SMNVEV (reference sequence). The V gene end was trimmed by 3 bases and the J gene end by 3 bases; junction bases not matched to a gene: 6. The CDR3 here is CASSFELAGVYEQYF. The CDR3 DNA is TGTGCCAGCAGTTTTGAATTAGCGGGAGTCTACGAGCAGTACTTC.

This clonotype has ten or more counts. The V gene is TRBV20-1, the J gene TRBJ2-7; 9 bases agree with TRBD2. Per germline, CDR1 DFQATT and CDR2 SNEGSKA (reference sequence). CDR3 length: 14 residues. Losses at the gene ends were 6 bases for V and 5 bases for J; bases not matched to a gene: 11. The CDR3 DNA follows: TGCAGTGCCCTCAATAGCGGGAGTATCGACGAGCAGTACTTC. This encodes CSALNSGSIDEQYF.

Of note for this clonotype: A much larger clone lies one base from this, so it may be a read error. The chain employs TRBV3-1 and TRBJ2-5; a possible D gene is TRBD1 (6 bases). The CDR3 length is 16 residues. In germline, CDR1 is LGHDT, CDR2 YNNKEL (reference sequence). Deletions cut 0 bases from V and 9 bases from J, with 20 bases between. The CDR3 nucleotides are TGTGCCAGCAGCCAAGATTCATCGGGGACATTTGAGGCCCAGTACTTC. Translating it yields CASSQDSSGTFEAQYF.

The genes are TRBV6-2 or TRBV6-3 and TRBJ2-2; tentatively, D is TRBD2 (5 bases). Trimming removed 8 bases from V and 0 bases from J, with 13 bases in between. Germline loops: CDR1 MNHEY, CDR2 SVGEGT. The CDR3 runs to 15 residues. Here the CDR3 DNA reads TGTGCCAGCCGCCGTTTCGGGGCGAACACCGGGGAGCTGTTTTTT. It translates to CASRRFGANTGELFF.

V gene TRBV25-1 combines with J gene TRBJ2-3, with 7 bases identical to TRBD1. V gave up 4 bases and J gave up 3 bases; unmatched junction bases: 10. The CDR3 has 16 residues. CDR1 MGHDK and CDR2 SYGVNS come from the germline V gene. The CDR3 reads CASSGGQYGKTDTQYF. The CDR3 DNA is TGTGCCAGCAGTGGGGGACAGTACGGGAAGACAGATACGCAGTATTTT.

This clonotype occurred many times. The J gene is TRBJ1-1, the V gene TRBV7-9, with D unresolved. Per the germline V gene, CDR1 is SEHNR and CDR2 is FQNEAQ (reference sequence). Between the trimmed V and J ends, which lost 1 base and 6 bases, there was a span of 6 bases. The CDR3 has 12 amino acids. The CDR3 reads CASSLGFAEAFF. The CDR3 bases are TGTGCCAGCAGCTTAGGGTTCGCTGAAGCTTTCTTT.

In this sample, this clonotype turned up many times. The J gene is TRBJ2-4, the V gene TRBV3-1, with 9 bases that match TRBD1. CDR1 is LGHDT, CDR2 YNNKEL, per germline (reference sequence). This CDR3 contains 15 residues. The trim removed 3 bases at V and 6 bases at J, leaving 6 bases unmatched. The chain's CDR3 is CASSQTGGQVNIQYF. DNA for the CDR3: TGTGCCAGCAGCCAGACAGGGGGACAAGTAAACATTCAGTACTTC.

As regards this clonotype: A far larger clone is one nucleotide away, so this likely arose from a read error. The rearrangement uses TRBV11-3 and TRBJ1-1; no clear D. Looked up from germline, CDR1 is SGHNT and CDR2 is YENEEA. The CDR3 has 15 amino acids. In DNA form, the CDR3 reads TGTGTCAGCAGCTTAACAAACGCCCTGGATCCTGAAGCTTTCTTT. Residues: CVSSLTNALDPEAFF.

This clonotype was seen many times. The rearrangement uses TRBV20-1 and TRBJ2-3, with D unclear. CDR1 is DFQATT, CDR2 SNEGSKA, per germline (reference sequence). This CDR3 contains 15 residues. Trimming left V 0 bases short and J 1 base short, with 11 bases between. The CDR3 reads CSARDSTVGTDTQYF. The CDR3 coding sequence is TGCAGTGCTAGAGATTCTACTGTGGGCACAGATACGCAGTATTTT.

This clonotype has ten or more counts. The J gene is TRBJ2-1, the V gene TRBV7-3, with 13 bases lining up with TRBD2. The CDR3 spans 16 residues. Germline V gene lookup returns CDR1 SGHTA and CDR2 FQGTGA. V trimming: 5 bases; J trimming: 9 bases; junction bases outside the gene matches: 10. This CDR3 is CASSPRTSGSRSEQFF. CDR3 nucleotide sequence: TGTGCCAGCAGCCCACGGACTAGCGGGAGCCGAAGTGAGCAGTTCTTC.

This clonotype was seen ten or more times. V gene TRBV3-1 combines with J gene TRBJ1-5; no clear D gene. Germline V CDR1 and CDR2: LGHDT, YNNKEL (reference sequence). V dropped 1 base and J dropped 1 base, with 5 bases sitting between them. There are 14 residues in the CDR3. The CDR3 loop is CASSQVGSNQPQHF. In DNA, the CDR3 is TGTGCCAGCAGCCAAGTCGGAAGCAATCAGCCCCAGCATTTT.

Ten or more counts support this clonotype. The chain uses TRBV7-9 and TRBJ2-2, with 12 bases fitting TRBD2. The CDR3 sequence is 18 residues long. J lost 1 base, V lost 2 bases, and 5 bases had no gene match. Germline loops: CDR1 SEHNR, CDR2 FQNEAQ (reference sequence). CDR3 sequence: CASSLLTSGSLNTGELFF. DNA of the CDR3: TGTGCCAGCAGCTTATTGACTAGCGGGAGCCTGAACACCGGGGAGCTGTTTTTT.

V and J are TRBV7-9 and TRBJ2-5, with D perhaps given as TRBD1 or TRBD2 (5 bases each). Germline V gene sequence: CDR1 SEHNR, CDR2 FQNEAQ (reference sequence). The length of the CDR3 is 15 residues. V lost 8 bases and J lost 4, with 20 bases in between. DNA of the CDR3: TGTGCCAGCGGGGGTCCCTCAGCGGTGGCAGAGACCCAGTACTTC. It codes for CASGGPSAVAETQYF. Together with reference TRBV7-9 and TRBJ2-5, the CDR3 gives the full variable domain: DTGVSQNPRHKITKRGQNVTFRCDPISEHNRLYWYRQTLGQGPEFLTYFQNEAQLEKSRLLSDRFSAERPKGSFSTLEIQRTEQGDSAMYLCASGGPSAVAETQYFGPGTRLLVL.

The sample holds many counts of this clonotype. The J gene is TRBJ1-4, the V gene TRBV18; no clear D. From germline, CDR1 is KGHSH and CDR2 LQKENI. V was pared by 5 bases and J by 1 base, with 5 bases between. The CDR3 length is 13 residues. The CDR3 region has the DNA TGTGCCAGCTCAAGCCAAACTAATGAAAAACTGTTTTTT. This encodes CASSSQTNEKLFF.